The 29 T cell receptor beta chains in this list originate from one sample, sequenced in a study of T cells expressing NK-cell markers. From the 5' RACE reads, TCRdb lists one entry per CDR3 protein and no DNA. Its table lists 450,000 to 600,000 distinct CDR3 sequences. Source material: blood T cells: a sorted CD56 or NKG2C T cell subset, CD4+ or CD8+ T cells, or bulk PBMC T cells (not recorded which). These receptors were taken from a man in his late teens or twenties in good health.

CDR3: CASSPGQGASQPQHF. The chain uses TRBV12-3 or TRBV12-4 and TRBJ1-5; the TCRdb call, TRBD1, lacks DNA for checking. The CDR3 covers 15 residues.

The chain recombines TRBV4-2 with TRBJ2-7; no DNA is available, so the TRBD2 call from TCRdb remains unchecked. This CDR3 comprises 16 residues. Germline V gene data show CDR1 as LGHNA and CDR2 as YNFKEQ. The CDR3 protein is CASSQETSGVSYEQYF.

The genes are TRBV6-1 and TRBJ2-2; the TCRdb D gene call, TRBD1, has no DNA to confirm it. The germline V gene has CDR1 MNHNS and CDR2 SASEGT. This CDR3 is built from 14 residues. CDR3 protein: CASQGAQVTGELFF.

The J gene is TRBJ2-7, the V gene TRBV28; the TRBD1 assignment by TCRdb is unverifiable without DNA. CDR3 length equals 15 residues. Germline CDR1 MDHEN, CDR2 SYDVKM. This CDR3 reads CASSPFRQGVGEQYF.

This rearrangement joins TRBV5-1 to TRBJ2-1; there is no DNA to check the TCRdb D call of TRBD2. The CDR3 extends over 16 amino acids. Germline values: CDR1 SGHRS, CDR2 YFSETQ. The CDR3 loop reads CASSLPLAGVGNEQFF.

J is TRBJ2-1 and V is TRBV9. The CDR3 consists of 12 residues. Germline V gives CDR1 SGDLS, CDR2 YYNGEE. The CDR3 reads CASSVDSYAQFF.

The chain has TRBV2 and TRBJ2-2. Germline V gives CDR1 SNHLY, CDR2 FYNNEI. The CDR3 is 12 amino acids. CDR3: CASMGYTGELFF.

The rearrangement joins TRBV24-1 to TRBJ2-1. This CDR3 is built from 11 residues. The germline gives CDR1 KGHDR, CDR2 SFDVKD. CDR3 loop: CATSDGVEQFF.

V gene TRBV11-2 combines with J gene TRBJ2-3; the D call of TRBD1 rests on TCRdb alone, since no DNA is present to check it. CDR1 SGHAT and CDR2 FQNNGV come from the germline V gene. The CDR3 length is 13 residues. The chain's CDR3 is CASSDRPTDTQYF.

The chain combines TRBV19 with TRBJ2-1; TCRdb names TRBD1, which stays unverified in the absence of DNA. The CDR3 totals 16 residues. Germline CDR1 LNHDA, CDR2 SQIVND (reference sequence). The CDR3 sequence is CASSIARQGVYNEQFF.

The chain has TRBV27 and TRBJ2-3; no DNA is available, so the TRBD2 call from TCRdb remains unchecked. CDR3 length: 15 amino acids. Germline assignment: CDR1 MNHEY and CDR2 SMNVEV (reference sequence). This CDR3 is CASSFLAGLLDTQYF.

The chain carries TRBV24-1 and TRBJ2-3. The length of the CDR3 is 14 residues. Per the germline V gene, CDR1 is KGHDR and CDR2 is SFDVKD. CDR3 protein: CATSDSSGTDTQYF.

J is TRBJ2-5 and V is TRBV20-1; the D call of TRBD1 rests on TCRdb alone, since no DNA is present to check it. The CDR3 contains 13 residues. The germline gives CDR1 DFQATT, CDR2 SNEGSKA (reference sequence). The CDR3 protein is CSAKTGETKTQYF.

This chain connects TRBV29-1 to TRBJ2-5; checking the TCRdb D call of TRBD1 is not possible without DNA. Germline CDR1 reads SQVTM; CDR2 reads ANQGSEA. The CDR3 is 13 amino acids. This CDR3 reads CSVAPGRTETQYF.

The chain is built from TRBV9 and TRBJ2-5; TCRdb's D call, TRBD2, is unchecked because there is no DNA. This CDR3 is 15 amino acids long. From germline, CDR1 is SGDLS and CDR2 YYNGEE. CDR3: CASSLSSRAQETQYF.

This chain uses TRBV20-1 with TRBJ2-1; TCRdb reports TRBD1, a call that lacks DNA to check it against. Germline CDR1 reads DFQATT; CDR2 reads SNEGSKA (reference sequence). The CDR3 length is 14 residues. The CDR3 reads CSATPREFRDEQFF.

The chain joins TRBV6-2 or TRBV6-3 to TRBJ2-1; as DNA is missing, the TRBD2 call by TCRdb cannot be tested. The CDR3 has 19 residues. Germline V gene data show CDR1 as MNHEY and CDR2 as SVGEGT. The CDR3 is CASSYREGLAGGPYNEQFF.

This rearrangement joins TRBV6-2 or TRBV6-3 to TRBJ2-7; TCRdb's D call of TRBD2 is untestable without DNA. The germline V gene has CDR1 MNHEY and CDR2 SVGEGT. CDR3 size: 14 residues. This CDR3 reads CASTLRPRSYEQYF.

The CDR3 reads CSVFLPGQGAGYEQYF. The chain is built from TRBV29-1 and TRBJ2-7; TCRdb lists TRBD1, though no DNA is available to test this call. The CDR3 runs to 16 residues. Per germline, CDR1 SQVTM and CDR2 ANQGSEA.

The gene calls are TRBV29-1 and TRBJ2-1; TCRdb's D call of TRBD1 is untestable without DNA. The V gene's germline CDR1 is SQVTM and CDR2 ANQGSEA. This CDR3 region has 13 residues. CDR3 amino acids: CSVIPDSINEQFF.

The chain links TRBV29-1 to TRBJ1-2; with no DNA, the TCRdb D assignment of TRBD1 cannot be verified. This CDR3 spans 12 amino acids. Germline V gene sequence: CDR1 SQVTM, CDR2 ANQGSEA. CDR3 protein: CSVEGGDYGYTF.

The V and J genes are TRBV3-1 and TRBJ2-1; absent DNA, TCRdb's TRBD2 call cannot be checked. The CDR3 extends over 17 amino acids. Germline V lookup: CDR1 LGHDT, CDR2 YNNKEL (reference sequence). The CDR3 sequence: CASSLNYRGDSYNEQFF.

The chain recombines TRBV11-3 with TRBJ2-3; TCRdb's D call of TRBD2 is untestable without DNA. Per germline, CDR1 SGHNT and CDR2 YENEEA. The CDR3 contains 16 residues. CDR3: CASSLDSGRATDTQYF.

This chain connects TRBV20-1 to TRBJ2-7; with no DNA, the TCRdb D assignment of TRBD2 cannot be verified. CDR3 length: 15 residues. The germline V gene encodes CDR1 DFQATT and CDR2 SNEGSKA (reference sequence). CDR3 protein: CSAERSASGRNEQYF.

The V call is TRBV5-5, the J call TRBJ1-6. The germline CDR1 and CDR2 sequences are SGHKS and YYEKEE (reference sequence). The CDR3 covers 14 residues. CDR3 region: CASSPGLYNSPLHF.

The chain carries TRBV18 and TRBJ1-5; TCRdb returns TRBD1, unconfirmable since there is no DNA. Per germline, CDR1 KGHSH and CDR2 LQKENI. The CDR3 loop spans 17 amino acids. This chain's CDR3 is CASSPRTGLVSNQPQHF.

The chain combines TRBV7-2 with TRBJ2-1; the TCRdb call, TRBD2, lacks DNA for checking. CDR1 and CDR2 (germline): SGHTA, FQGNSA. The CDR3 extends over 17 amino acids. This chain's CDR3 is CASSLVAASGRGNEQFF.

The chain is built from TRBV5-1 and TRBJ2-2. Per the germline V gene, CDR1 is SGHRS and CDR2 is YFSETQ. The CDR3 totals 17 residues. This CDR3 is CASSFPQHKINTGELFF.

CDR3 residues: CASSQVPQGEIEAFF. This chain joins TRBV4-2 and TRBJ1-1; the D call of TRBD1 rests on TCRdb alone, since no DNA is present to check it. Per germline, CDR1 LGHNA and CDR2 YNFKEQ. The CDR3 has 15 amino acids.